This T cell receptor beta chain is from a study of post-analysis software for immune sequencing data. At the level of the study: Included courses were relapsing-remitting and secondary progressive multiple sclerosis; progressive-relapsing multiple sclerosis was also included. Study results and caveats: F measure clustering grouped samples strongly by preparation batch. There were about 5 TRBV segments more frequent in patients than controls, and TRBV5-6, TRBV5-1 and TRBV20-1 were among them. Versus controls, multiple sclerosis patients showed significantly lower diversity (normalized Chao1).

V was pared by 4 bases and J by 14 bases, with 15 bases between. Germline V CDR1 and CDR2: SQVTM, ANQGSEA. The CDR3 totals 11 residues. Researchers reported that TCR beta cDNA libraries carried unique molecular identifiers. Starting from approximately 1 to 10 million T cells, the study yielded 450,000 to 500,000 cDNA molecules. Using its own MiXCR run on the PCR reads, TCRdb lists one record per CDR3 protein. Among fewer than 700,000 distinct CDR3 sequences, 40% to 50% were seen once, and the ten largest hold roughly 1.8%. This clonotype has a handful of counts. The antigen is undetermined. V and J are TRBV29-1 and TRBJ2-1, with D perhaps given as TRBD1 or TRBD2 (5 bases each). The source material was blood. The sequence was collected from a girl between 10 and 17 years old with multiple sclerosis. The CDR3 sequence: CSVAPQDGEFF. Written as DNA, the CDR3 is TGCAGCGTTGCTCCACAGGACGGGGAGTTCTTC.